This T cell receptor (beta chain) was found in a study of blood T cell repertoires in COVID-19. About the research overall: Researchers got acute and convalescent COVID-19 samples from the United States, Italy and Spain. Sources were T cells, B-cell-depleted T cells, or PBMCs; the material itself was cDNA or gDNA.

Original data processing: For nucleated cells, counts were estimated from reference gene primer amplification. The data were produced by immunoSEQ multiplex PCR, yet TCRdb's version contains in-frame clones alone and is incomplete. V and J calls and clone size are copied from that table; D and trimming were computed from the DNA. The sample consists of approximately 50,000 clones, approximately 85% of them appearing once. This clone was recorded only once. Trimming at V came to 2 bases and at J to 1 base, leaving 8 bases not matched to a gene. This CDR3 is 16 amino acids long. Germline loops: CDR1 GTSNPN, CDR2 SVGIG (reference sequence).

Material: peripheral blood. This sequence originates from a human donor in a cohort sampled during active COVID-19. This chain joins TRBV30 and TRBJ2-1; 7 positions agree with TRBD2. The CDR3 protein is CAWSPKGRESYNEQFF. The DNA of the CDR3 is TGTGCCTGGAGTCCAAAGGGGCGGGAGTCCTACAATGAGCAGTTCTTC.